The TCR beta chain described here comes from a study of CD8+ T cells in alopecia areata. Study-level background: The drug, oral tofacitinib, was given to treated patients at 5 to 10 mg twice daily.

The CDR3 covers 14 residues. V was clipped by 5 bases and J by 2 bases, with 13 bases between them. Germline values: CDR1 SGHNT, CDR2 YENEEA. Sequencing used cDNA as its template, made by extracting RNA and reverse transcribing it. Produced via immunoSEQ multiplex PCR; TCRdb's table is partial and in-frame only. The sample lists 200,000 to 250,000 clones; about two thirds were seen once. The receptor was isolated from a human donor with alopecia areata. The sequencing here drew on CD4+ T cells sorted from blood, taken at week 0. The V call is TRBV11-3, the J call TRBJ2-7; TRBD2 is a possible D gene (6 bases). In DNA, the CDR3 is TGTGCCAGCAGCCAAGGGAGGACGGCCTACGAGCAGTACTTC. As protein: CASSQGRTAYEQYF. The variable domain in full, with the rest retrieved from reference TRBV11-3 and TRBJ2-7, is EAGVVQSPRYKIIEKKQPVAFWCNPISGHNTLYWYLQNLGQGPELLIRYENEEAVDDSQLPKDRFSAERLKGVDSTLKIQPAELGDSAVYLCASSQGRTAYEQYFGPGTRLTVT.